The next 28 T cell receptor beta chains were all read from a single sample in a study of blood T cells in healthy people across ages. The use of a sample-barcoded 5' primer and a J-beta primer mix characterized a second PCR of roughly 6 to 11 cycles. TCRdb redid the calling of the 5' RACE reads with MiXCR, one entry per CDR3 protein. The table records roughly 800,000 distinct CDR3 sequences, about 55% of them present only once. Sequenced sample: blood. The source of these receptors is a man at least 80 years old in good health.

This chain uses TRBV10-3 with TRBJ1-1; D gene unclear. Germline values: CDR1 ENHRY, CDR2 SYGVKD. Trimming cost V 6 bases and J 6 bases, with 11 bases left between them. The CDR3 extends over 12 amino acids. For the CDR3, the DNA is TGTGCCATCAGGGGAGGCGGACCTGAAGCTTTCTTT. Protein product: CAIRGGGPEAFF.

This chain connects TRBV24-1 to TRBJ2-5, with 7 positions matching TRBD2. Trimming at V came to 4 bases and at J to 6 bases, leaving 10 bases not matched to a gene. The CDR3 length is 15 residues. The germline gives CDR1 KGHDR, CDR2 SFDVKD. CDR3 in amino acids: CATSDPGGGSKTQYF. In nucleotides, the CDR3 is TGTGCCACCAGTGACCCTGGGGGGGGGTCGAAGACCCAGTACTTC.

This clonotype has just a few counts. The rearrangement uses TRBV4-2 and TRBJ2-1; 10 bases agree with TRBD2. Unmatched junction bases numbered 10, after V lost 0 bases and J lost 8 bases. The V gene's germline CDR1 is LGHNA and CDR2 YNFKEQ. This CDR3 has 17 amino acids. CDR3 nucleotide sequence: TGTGCCAGCAGCCAAGATTTGGGACTAGCGAAAATGGATGAGCAGTTCTTC. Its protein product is CASSQDLGLAKMDEQFF.

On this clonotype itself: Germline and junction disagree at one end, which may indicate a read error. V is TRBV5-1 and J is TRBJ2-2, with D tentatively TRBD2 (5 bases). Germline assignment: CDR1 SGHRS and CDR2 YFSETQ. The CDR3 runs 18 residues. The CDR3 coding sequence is TGCGCCAGCAGCTTGGGTTTTAGAGGACCCACGAACACCGGGAAGCTGTTTTTT. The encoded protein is CASSLGFRGPTNTGKLFF.

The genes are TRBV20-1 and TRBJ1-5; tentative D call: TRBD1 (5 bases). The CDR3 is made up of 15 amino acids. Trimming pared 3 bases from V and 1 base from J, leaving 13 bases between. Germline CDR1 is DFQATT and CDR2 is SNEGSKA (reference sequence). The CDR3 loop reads CSASGLGTSNQPQHF. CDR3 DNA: TGCAGTGCTAGTGGATTGGGGACGAGCAATCAGCCCCAGCATTTT.

DNA of the CDR3: TGTGCCAGCAGCAAAGGACAGGGGTACGGGGCCAACGTCCTGACTTTC. Protein product: CASSKGQGYGANVLTF. This chain connects TRBV14 to TRBJ2-6; 9 bases line up with TRBD1. CDR3 length: 16 residues. V dropped 5 bases and J dropped 4; count of bases not matched to a gene: 6. CDR1 and CDR2 from the germline V gene are SGHDN and FVKESK.

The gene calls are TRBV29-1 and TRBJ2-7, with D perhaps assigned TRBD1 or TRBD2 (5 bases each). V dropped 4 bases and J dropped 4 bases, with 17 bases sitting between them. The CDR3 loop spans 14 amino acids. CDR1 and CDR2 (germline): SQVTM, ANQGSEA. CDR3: CSVGGAGRIYEQYF. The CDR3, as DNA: TGCAGCGTTGGTGGGGCGGGCAGAATTTACGAGCAGTACTTC.

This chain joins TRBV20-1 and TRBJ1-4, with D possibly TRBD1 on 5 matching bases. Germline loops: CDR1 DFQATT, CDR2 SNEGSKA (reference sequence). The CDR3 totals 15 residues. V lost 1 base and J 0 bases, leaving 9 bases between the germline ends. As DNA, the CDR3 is TGCAGTGCTAGAGGGGGGGACGCAACTAATGAAAAACTGTTTTTT. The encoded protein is CSARGGDATNEKLFF.

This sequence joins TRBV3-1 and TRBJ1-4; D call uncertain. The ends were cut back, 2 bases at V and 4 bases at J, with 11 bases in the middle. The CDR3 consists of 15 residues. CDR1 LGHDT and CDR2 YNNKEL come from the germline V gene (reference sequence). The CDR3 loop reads CASSQHDGSNEKLFF. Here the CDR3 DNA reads TGTGCCAGCAGCCAACACGACGGGAGTAATGAAAAACTGTTTTTT.

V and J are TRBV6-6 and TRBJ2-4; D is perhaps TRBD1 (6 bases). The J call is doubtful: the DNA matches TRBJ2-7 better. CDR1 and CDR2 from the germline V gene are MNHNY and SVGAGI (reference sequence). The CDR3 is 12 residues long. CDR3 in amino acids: CASRPRGDEQYF. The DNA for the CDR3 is TGTGCCAGCAGGCCCAGGGGTGACGAGCAGTACTTC.

The CDR3 is CASSQFQGSGANVLTF. As DNA, the CDR3 is TGTGCCAGCAGTCAATTTCAGGGCTCTGGGGCCAACGTCCTGACTTTC. The chain carries TRBV2 and TRBJ2-6; a weak D match, TRBD1 (5 bases). V lost 5 bases and J lost 0, with 11 bases in between. Germline CDR1 reads SNHLY; CDR2 reads FYNNEI. CDR3 size: 16 residues.

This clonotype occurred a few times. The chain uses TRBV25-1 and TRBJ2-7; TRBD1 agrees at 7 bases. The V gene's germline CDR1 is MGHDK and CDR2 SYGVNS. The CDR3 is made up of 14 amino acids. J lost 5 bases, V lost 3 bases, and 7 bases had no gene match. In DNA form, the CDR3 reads TGTGCCAGCAGTGATTACAGGGGTAAGGACGAGCAGTACTTC. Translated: CASSDYRGKDEQYF.

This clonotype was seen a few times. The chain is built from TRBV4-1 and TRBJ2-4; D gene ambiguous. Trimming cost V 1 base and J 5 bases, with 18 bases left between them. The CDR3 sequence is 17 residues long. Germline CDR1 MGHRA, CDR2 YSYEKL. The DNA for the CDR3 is TGCGCCAGCAGCCAAGTGCTGGCGATGGGCCGGGAAAACATTCAGTACTTC. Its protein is CASSQVLAMGRENIQYF.

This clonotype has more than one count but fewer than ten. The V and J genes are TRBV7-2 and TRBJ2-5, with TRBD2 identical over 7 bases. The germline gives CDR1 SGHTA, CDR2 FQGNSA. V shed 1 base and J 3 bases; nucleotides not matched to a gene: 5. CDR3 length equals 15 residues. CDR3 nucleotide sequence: TGTGCCAGCAGCTTAGAGGCGGGAGTCAAAGAGACCCAGTACTTC. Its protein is CASSLEAGVKETQYF.

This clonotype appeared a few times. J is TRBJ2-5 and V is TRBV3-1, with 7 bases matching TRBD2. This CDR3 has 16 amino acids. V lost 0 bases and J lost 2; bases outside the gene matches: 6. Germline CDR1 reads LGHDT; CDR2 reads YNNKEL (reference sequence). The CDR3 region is CASSQELAGLQETQYF. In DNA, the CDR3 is TGTGCCAGCAGCCAAGAACTGGCGGGACTACAAGAGACCCAGTACTTC.

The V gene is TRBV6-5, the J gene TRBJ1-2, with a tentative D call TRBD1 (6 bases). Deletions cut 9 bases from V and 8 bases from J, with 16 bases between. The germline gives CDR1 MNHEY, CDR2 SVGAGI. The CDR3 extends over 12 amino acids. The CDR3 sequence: CASSHRECGYTF. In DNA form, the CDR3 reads TGTGCCAGTAGCCACAGGGAATGCGGCTACACCTTC.

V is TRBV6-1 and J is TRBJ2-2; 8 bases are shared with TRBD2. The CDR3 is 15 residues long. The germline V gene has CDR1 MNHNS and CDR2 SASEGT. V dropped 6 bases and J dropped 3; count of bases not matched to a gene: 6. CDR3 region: CASSAGLVDTGELFF. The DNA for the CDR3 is TGTGCCAGCAGCGCGGGACTAGTGGACACCGGGGAGCTGTTTTTT.

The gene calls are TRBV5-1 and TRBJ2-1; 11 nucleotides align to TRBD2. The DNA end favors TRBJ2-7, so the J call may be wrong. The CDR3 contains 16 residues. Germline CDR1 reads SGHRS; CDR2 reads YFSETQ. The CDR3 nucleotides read TGCGCCAGCAGCTGGACGACTAGCGGGGCGGTGAGGGAGCAGTACTTC. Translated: CASSWTTSGAVREQYF.

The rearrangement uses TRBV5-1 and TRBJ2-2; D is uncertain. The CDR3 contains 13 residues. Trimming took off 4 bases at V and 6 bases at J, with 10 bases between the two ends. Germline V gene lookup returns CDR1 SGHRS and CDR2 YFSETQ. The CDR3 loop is CASSPDQPGELFF. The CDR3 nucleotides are TGCGCCAGCAGCCCTGACCAGCCCGGGGAGCTGTTTTTT.

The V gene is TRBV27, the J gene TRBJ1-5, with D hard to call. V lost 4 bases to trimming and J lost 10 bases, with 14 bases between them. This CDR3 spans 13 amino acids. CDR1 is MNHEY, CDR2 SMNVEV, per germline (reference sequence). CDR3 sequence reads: CASSWTQVGPQHF. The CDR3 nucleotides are TGTGCCAGCAGTTGGACCCAGGTCGGACCCCAGCATTTT.

In nucleotides, the CDR3 is TGTGCCAGCAGTTTAGACTTCCCCTCGACGCAGTATTTT. This codes for CASSLDFPSTQYF. The chain uses TRBV27 and TRBJ2-3, with D unresolved. The CDR3 has 13 residues. Germline lookup yields CDR1 MNHEY and CDR2 SMNVEV (reference sequence). Trimming cost V 2 bases and J 9 bases, with 12 bases left between them.

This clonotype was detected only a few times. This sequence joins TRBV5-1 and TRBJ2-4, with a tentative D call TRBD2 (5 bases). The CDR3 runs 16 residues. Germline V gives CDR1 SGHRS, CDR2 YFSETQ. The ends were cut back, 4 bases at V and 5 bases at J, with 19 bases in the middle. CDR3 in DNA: TGCGCCAGCAGCCCGGAGCTGGGGAGCGCCCAAAACATTCAGTACTTC. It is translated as CASSPELGSAQNIQYF. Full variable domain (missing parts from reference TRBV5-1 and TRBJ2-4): KAGVTQTPRYLIKTRGQQVTLSCSPISGHRSVSWYQQTPGQGLQFLFEYFSETQRNKGNFPGRFSGRQFSNSRSEMNVSTLELGDSALYLCASSPELGSAQNIQYFGAGTRLSVL.

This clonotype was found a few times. For the CDR3, the DNA is TGTGCCATCAGTGAAGGGGGGTTCGGTGAAAAACTGTTTTTT. As protein: CAISEGGFGEKLFF. The chain is built from TRBV10-3 and TRBJ1-4, with a possible D match to TRBD1 (6 bases). Germline V CDR1 and CDR2: ENHRY, SYGVKD. V was clipped by 3 bases and J by 7 bases, with 12 bases between them. The CDR3 covers 14 residues.

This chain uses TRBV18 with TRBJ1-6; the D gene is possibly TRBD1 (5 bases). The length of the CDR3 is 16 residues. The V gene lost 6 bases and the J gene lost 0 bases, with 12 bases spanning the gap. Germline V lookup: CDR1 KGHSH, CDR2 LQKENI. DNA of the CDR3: TGTGCCAGCTCTCCGGGGACCTTCTCCTATAATTCACCCCTCCACTTT. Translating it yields CASSPGTFSYNSPLHF.

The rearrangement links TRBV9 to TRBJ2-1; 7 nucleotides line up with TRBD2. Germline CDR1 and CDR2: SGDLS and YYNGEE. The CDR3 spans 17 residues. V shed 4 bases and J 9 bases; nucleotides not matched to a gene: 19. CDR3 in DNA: TGTGCCAGCAGCCGATCCCTCGGGGCGGGAGAGTCGAGTGAGCAGTTCTTC. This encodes CASSRSLGAGESSEQFF.

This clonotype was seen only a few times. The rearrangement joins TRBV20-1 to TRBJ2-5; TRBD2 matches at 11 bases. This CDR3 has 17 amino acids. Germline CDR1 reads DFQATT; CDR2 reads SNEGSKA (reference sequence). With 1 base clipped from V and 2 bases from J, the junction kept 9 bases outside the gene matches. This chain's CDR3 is CSARGSGRASRQETQYF. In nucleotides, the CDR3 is TGCAGTGCTAGAGGTAGCGGGAGGGCCTCAAGGCAAGAGACCCAGTACTTC.

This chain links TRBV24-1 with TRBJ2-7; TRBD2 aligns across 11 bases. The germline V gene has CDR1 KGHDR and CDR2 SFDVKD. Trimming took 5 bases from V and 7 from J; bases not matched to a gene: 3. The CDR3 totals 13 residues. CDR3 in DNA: TGTGCCACCAGTGCCGGGACTAGCGGTGAGCAGTACTTC. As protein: CATSAGTSGEQYF.

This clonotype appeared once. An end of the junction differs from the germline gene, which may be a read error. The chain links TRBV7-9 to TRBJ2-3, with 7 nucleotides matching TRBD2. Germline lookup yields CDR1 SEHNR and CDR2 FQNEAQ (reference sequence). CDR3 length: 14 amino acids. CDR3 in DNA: TGTGCCAGCAACTTATTTGGGGGGGAAGATACGCAGTATTTT. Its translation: CASNLFGGEDTQYF.